The entry below describes one TCR beta chain. The antigen is not known. At one end the junction does not follow the germline gene, possibly because of a read error. This sample is part of a study of cytomegalovirus exposure and HLA in healthy donors. General study points: It was around 160 TCR beta chains that were listed as cytomegalovirus-associated. The classifier reportedly diagnosed cytomegalovirus status with high specificity and sensitivity.

The CDR3 totals 14 residues. The V gene's germline CDR1 is SNHLY and CDR2 FYNNEI. Generated by immunoSEQ multiplex PCR, the TCRdb table keeps only in-frame clones and is missing some. The repertoire includes 170,000 or so clones, less than 85% of them detected once, and 15% to 20% sits in the top ten. Material for sequencing was PBMCs. The gene calls are TRBV2 and TRBJ1-2, with D perhaps matching TRBD1 (6 bases). The sequence was collected from a man aged 18 to 29 in good health and CMV-seropositive. The CDR3 region is CASSEAKGHSPQSF. In nucleotides, the CDR3 is TGTGCCAGCAGTGAAGCAAAGGGACACTCTCCTCAATCCTTC.